This TCR beta chain originates from a study of T cells in Graves' hyperthyroidism and ophthalmopathy. Notes on the study in general: The authors' 13 V-J model separated ophthalmopathy from stable hyperthyroidism. The blood repertoire included most of the expanded thyroid clonotypes above 0.001.

Amplification targeted TCR beta CDR3 regions from RNA transcripts. Carried out on the TCR CDR3, a first-round RT-PCR used the HTBI primer set. TCRdb ran MiXCR on the multiplex PCR reads and lists one entry per CDR3 protein. The table has about 250,000 distinct CDR3 sequences, roughly 22% seen once; the top ten hold roughly 40%. The V and J ends lost 6 bases and 0 bases respectively, with 9 bases between them. This CDR3 is 14 amino acids long. This clonotype appeared many times. Its antigen is unknown. Clinicians diagnosed patients from clinical symptoms, serum thyroxine and TRAb, thyroid ultrasound and orbital computed tomography. The authors took PBMCs from roughly 9.5 ml fresh peripheral blood.

The chain couples TRBV12-3 or TRBV12-4 to TRBJ1-5; a possible D gene is TRBD1 (5 bases). This TCR came from a woman aged 40-49 years with Graves' ophthalmopathy. Sequencing used blood. As DNA, the CDR3 is TGTGCCAGCAGCTTGGGGGTTAGCAATCAGCCCCAGCATTTT. Translated, it gives CASSLGVSNQPQHF.